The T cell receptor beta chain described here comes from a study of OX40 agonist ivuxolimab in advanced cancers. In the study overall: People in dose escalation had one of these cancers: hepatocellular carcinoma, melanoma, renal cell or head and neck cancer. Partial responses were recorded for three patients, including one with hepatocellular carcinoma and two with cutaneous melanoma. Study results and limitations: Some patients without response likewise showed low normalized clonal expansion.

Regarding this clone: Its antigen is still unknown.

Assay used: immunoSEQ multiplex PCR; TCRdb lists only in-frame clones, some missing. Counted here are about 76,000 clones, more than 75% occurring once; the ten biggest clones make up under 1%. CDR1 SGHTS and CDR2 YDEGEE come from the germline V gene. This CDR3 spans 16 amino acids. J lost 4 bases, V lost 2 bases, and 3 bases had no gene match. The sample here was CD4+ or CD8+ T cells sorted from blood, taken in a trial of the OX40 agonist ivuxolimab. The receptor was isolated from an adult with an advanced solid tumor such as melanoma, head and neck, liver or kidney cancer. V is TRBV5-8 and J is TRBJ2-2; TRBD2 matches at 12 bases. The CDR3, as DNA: TGTGCCAGCAGCTTCGGACTAGCGGGACTCACCGGGGAGCTGTTTTTT. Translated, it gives CASSFGLAGLTGELFF.